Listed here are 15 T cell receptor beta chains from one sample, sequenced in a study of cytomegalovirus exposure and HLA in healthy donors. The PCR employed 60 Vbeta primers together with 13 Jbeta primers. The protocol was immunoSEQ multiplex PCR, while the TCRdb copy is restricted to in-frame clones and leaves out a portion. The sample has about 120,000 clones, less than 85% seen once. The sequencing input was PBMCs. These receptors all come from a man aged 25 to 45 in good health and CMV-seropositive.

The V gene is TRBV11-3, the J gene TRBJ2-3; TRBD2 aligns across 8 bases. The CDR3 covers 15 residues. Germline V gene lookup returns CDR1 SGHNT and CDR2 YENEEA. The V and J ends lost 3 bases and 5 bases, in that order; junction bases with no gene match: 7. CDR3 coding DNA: TGTGCCAGCAGCTTGGAGGGACTAGTGGGAGATACGCAGTATTTT. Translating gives CASSLEGLVGDTQYF.

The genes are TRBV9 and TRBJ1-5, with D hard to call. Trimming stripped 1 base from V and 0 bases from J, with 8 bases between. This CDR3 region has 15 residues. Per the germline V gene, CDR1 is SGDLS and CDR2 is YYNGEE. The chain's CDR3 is CASSVHGDSNQPQHF. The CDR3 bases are TGTGCCAGCAGCGTACACGGGGATAGCAATCAGCCCCAGCATTTT.

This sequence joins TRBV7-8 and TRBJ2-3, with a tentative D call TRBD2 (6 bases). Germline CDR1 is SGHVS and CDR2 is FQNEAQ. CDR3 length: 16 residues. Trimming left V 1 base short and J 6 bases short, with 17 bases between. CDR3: CASSLVWDPGRDTQYF. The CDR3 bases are TGTGCCAGCAGCTTAGTCTGGGACCCAGGGAGGGATACGCAGTATTTT.

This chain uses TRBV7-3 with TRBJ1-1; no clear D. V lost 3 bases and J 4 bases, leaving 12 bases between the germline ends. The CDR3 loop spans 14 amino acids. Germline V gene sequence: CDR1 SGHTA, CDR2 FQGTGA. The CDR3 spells CASSLQKGSTEAFF. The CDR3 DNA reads TGTGCCAGCAGCTTGCAGAAAGGGAGCACTGAAGCTTTCTTT.

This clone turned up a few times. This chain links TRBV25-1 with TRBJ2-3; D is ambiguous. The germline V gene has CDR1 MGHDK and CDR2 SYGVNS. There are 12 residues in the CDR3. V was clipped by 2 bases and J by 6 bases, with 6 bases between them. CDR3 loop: CASSEPLDTQYF. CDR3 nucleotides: TGTGCCAGCAGTGAACCACTTGATACGCAGTATTTT. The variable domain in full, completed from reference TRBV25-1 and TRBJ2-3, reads EADIYQTPRYLVIGTGKKITLECSQTMGHDKMYWYQQDPGMELHLIHYSYGVNSTEKGDLSSESTVSRIRTEHFPLTLESARPSHTSQYLCASSEPLDTQYFGPGTRLTVL.

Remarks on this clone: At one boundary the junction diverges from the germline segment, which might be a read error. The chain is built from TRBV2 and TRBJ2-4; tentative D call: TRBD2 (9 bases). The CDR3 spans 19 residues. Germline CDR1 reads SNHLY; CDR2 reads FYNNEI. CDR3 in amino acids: CASSGQGETSGVAKNSQYF. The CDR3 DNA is TGTGCCAGCAGCGGACAGGGTGAGACTAGCGGTGTAGCCAAAAACAGTCAGTACTTC.

The CDR3 DNA reads as TGTGCCAGCAGCTTGGATGGACGGGGCGGGGGGACTGAAGCTTTCTTT. It translates to CASSLDGRGGGTEAFF. This chain connects TRBV5-6 to TRBJ1-1; tentative D call: TRBD1 (5 bases). The CDR3 runs 16 residues. CDR1 is SGHDT and CDR2 is YYEEEE in the germline V gene. The V and J ends lost 0 bases and 5 bases respectively, with 17 bases between them.

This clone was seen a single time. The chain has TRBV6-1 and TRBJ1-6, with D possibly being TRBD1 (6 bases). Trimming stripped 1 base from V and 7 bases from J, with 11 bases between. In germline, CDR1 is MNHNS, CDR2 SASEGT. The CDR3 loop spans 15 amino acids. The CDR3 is CASSEGTGHNSPLHF. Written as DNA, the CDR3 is TGTGCCAGCAGTGAAGGGACGGGACACAATTCACCCCTCCACTTT.

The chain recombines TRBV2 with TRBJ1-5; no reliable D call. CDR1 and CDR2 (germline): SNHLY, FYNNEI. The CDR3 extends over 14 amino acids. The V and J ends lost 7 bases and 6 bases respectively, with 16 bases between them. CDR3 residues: CASNMAGSVQPQHF. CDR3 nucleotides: TGTGCCAGCAACATGGCAGGTTCGGTTCAGCCCCAGCATTTT.

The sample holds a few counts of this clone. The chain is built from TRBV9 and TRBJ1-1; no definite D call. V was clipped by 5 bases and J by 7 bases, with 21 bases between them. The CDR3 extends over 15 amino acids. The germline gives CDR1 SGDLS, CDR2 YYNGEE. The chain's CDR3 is CASSARSSSRSEAFF. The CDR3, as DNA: TGTGCCAGCAGTGCTAGATCCTCCAGTCGTAGTGAAGCTTTCTTT. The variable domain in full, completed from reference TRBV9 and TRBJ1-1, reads DSGVTQTPKHLITATGQRVTLRCSPRSGDLSVYWYQQSLDQGLQFLIQYYNGEERAKGNILERFSAQQFPDLHSELNLSSLELGDSALYFCASSARSSSRSEAFFGQGTRLTVV.

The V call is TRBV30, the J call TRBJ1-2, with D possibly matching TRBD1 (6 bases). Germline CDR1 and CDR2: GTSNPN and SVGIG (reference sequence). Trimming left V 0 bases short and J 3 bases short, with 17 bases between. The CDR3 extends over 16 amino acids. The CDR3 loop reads CAWSVLGQGRYYGYTF. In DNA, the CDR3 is TGTGCCTGGAGTGTACTAGGGCAGGGGCGATACTATGGCTACACCTTC.

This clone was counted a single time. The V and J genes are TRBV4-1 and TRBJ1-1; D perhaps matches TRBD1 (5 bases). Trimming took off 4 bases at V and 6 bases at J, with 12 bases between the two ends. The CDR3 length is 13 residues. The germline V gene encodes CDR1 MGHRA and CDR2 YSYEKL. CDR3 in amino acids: CASSLRGGAEAFF. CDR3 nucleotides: TGCGCCAGCAGCCTTAGGGGAGGCGCTGAAGCTTTCTTT.

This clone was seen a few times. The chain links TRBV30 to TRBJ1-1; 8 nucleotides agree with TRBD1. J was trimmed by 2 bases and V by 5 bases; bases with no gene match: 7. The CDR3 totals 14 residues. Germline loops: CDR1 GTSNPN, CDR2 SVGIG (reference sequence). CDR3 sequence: CAWGGQAGNTEAFF. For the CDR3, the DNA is TGTGCCTGGGGGGGACAGGCCGGTAACACTGAAGCTTTCTTT.

CDR3 coding DNA: TGCGCCAGCAGTGGTTACTTCGGGACAACCAACACTGAAGCTTTCTTT. Translating gives CASSGYFGTTNTEAFF. V and J are TRBV10-2 and TRBJ1-1, with a tentative D call TRBD1 (6 bases). The CDR3 has 16 amino acids. V was pared by 4 bases and J by 2 bases, with 17 bases between. Germline V gene lookup returns CDR1 WSHSY and CDR2 SAAADI.

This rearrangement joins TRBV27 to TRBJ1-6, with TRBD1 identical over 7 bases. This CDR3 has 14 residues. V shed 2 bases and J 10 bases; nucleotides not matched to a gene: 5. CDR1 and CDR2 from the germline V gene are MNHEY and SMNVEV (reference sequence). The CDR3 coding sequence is TGTGCCAGCAGTTTAAGACAGGGAGGATCACCCCTCCACTTT. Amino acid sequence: CASSLRQGGSPLHF.